The 28 T cell receptor beta chains given below trace back to one sample, sequenced in a study of cytomegalovirus exposure and HLA in healthy donors. Data came from immunoSEQ multiplex PCR; TCRdb stores just in-frame clones and leaves some out. The repertoire holds a few hundred thousand clones, with approximately 84% as singletons. Material for sequencing was PBMCs. These receptors were obtained from a man between 18 and 35 years old in good health and CMV-seropositive.

The chain carries TRBV5-1 and TRBJ1-2; maybe TRBD1 (5 bases). Germline-derived CDR1 and CDR2 are SGHRS and YFSETQ. Between the trimmed V and J ends, which lost 2 bases and 5 bases, there was a span of 10 bases. The CDR3 totals 13 residues. The CDR3 is CASSFGTEYGYTF. The CDR3 DNA is TGCGCCAGCAGCTTTGGGACGGAATATGGCTACACCTTC.

The V gene is TRBV6-1, the J gene TRBJ2-7; no firm D call. Per germline, CDR1 MNHNS and CDR2 SASEGT. This CDR3 comprises 11 residues. With 5 bases removed from V and 6 bases from J, the gap between germline ends came to 8 bases. This CDR3 reads CASSRSSEQYF. Here the CDR3 DNA reads TGTGCCAGCAGTCGGAGTTCCGAGCAGTACTTC.

V gene TRBV7-6 combines with J gene TRBJ2-5, with 13 positions matching TRBD2. Trimming took 5 bases from V and 4 from J; bases not matched to a gene: 10. This CDR3 is built from 17 residues. CDR1 and CDR2 from the germline V gene are SGHVS and FNYEAQ. CDR3 sequence reads: CASSTRLAGGWRETQYF. The CDR3 coding sequence is TGTGCCAGCAGCACCCGACTAGCGGGAGGTTGGCGAGAGACCCAGTACTTC.

CDR3 nucleotide sequence: TGTGCCAGCAGCTTGGTAGGGCGGGCCCCCTACGAGCAGTACTTC. Protein sequence: CASSLVGRAPYEQYF. V and J are TRBV5-4 and TRBJ2-7, with D perhaps TRBD2 (5 bases). Trimming removed 0 bases from V and 2 bases from J, with 12 bases in between. This CDR3 spans 15 amino acids. Germline V gene lookup returns CDR1 SGHNT and CDR2 YYREEE (reference sequence).

V and J are TRBV6-6 and TRBJ1-1; tentative D call: TRBD1 (5 bases). Trimming took 2 bases from V and 0 from J, leaving 7 bases between them. This CDR3 is 14 amino acids long. Looked up from germline, CDR1 is MNHNY and CDR2 is SVGAGI (reference sequence). CDR3 bases: TGTGCCAGCAGTTACAGGACATTGAACACTGAAGCTTTCTTT. It specifies CASSYRTLNTEAFF.

This clone was seen just once. The rearrangement uses TRBV2 and TRBJ2-5; D not certain. The CDR3 is made up of 15 amino acids. In germline, CDR1 is SNHLY, CDR2 FYNNEI. Between the trimmed V and J ends, which lost 1 base and 5 bases, there was a span of 14 bases. The CDR3 reads CASSEEAARGETQYF. In DNA form, the CDR3 reads TGTGCCAGCAGTGAAGAGGCAGCCCGTGGGGAGACCCAGTACTTC.

CDR3 amino acids: CASSRGPTEQFF. CDR3 nucleotides: TGTGCCAGCAGCCGAGGCCCCACTGAGCAGTTCTTC. This chain joins TRBV5-4 and TRBJ2-1; D unresolved. V was shortened by 4 bases and J by 9 bases, with 11 bases between the two germline ends. Germline CDR1 reads SGHNT; CDR2 reads YYREEE (reference sequence). The CDR3 has 12 amino acids.

This chain connects TRBV9 to TRBJ1-4, with TRBD1 as a possible D gene (5 bases). With 0 bases removed from V and 4 bases from J, the gap between germline ends came to 10 bases. CDR1 SGDLS and CDR2 YYNGEE come from the germline V gene. The CDR3 sequence is 15 residues long. Here the CDR3 DNA reads TGTGCCAGCAGCGTAGCTCCGGGGGGTAATGAAAAACTGTTTTTT. Translated, it gives CASSVAPGGNEKLFF.

This chain connects TRBV30 to TRBJ2-1; TRBD2 agrees at 15 bases. The CDR3 is 15 amino acids. Trimming took 5 bases from V and 7 from J; bases not matched to a gene: 6. Germline V CDR1 and CDR2: GTSNPN, SVGIG (reference sequence). The CDR3 DNA reads as TGTGCCTGGGCCCACGGACTAGCGGGGGGGAATGAGCAGTTCTTC. It specifies CAWAHGLAGGNEQFF.

This chain uses TRBV29-1 with TRBJ1-2; D may be TRBD1 (5 bases). Germline CDR1 and CDR2: SQVTM and ANQGSEA. The CDR3 is 18 residues long. V was trimmed by 7 bases and J by 2 bases, leaving 29 bases between them. The CDR3 coding sequence is TGCAGCGCGTTGCCCGGGGGGGGTAAACGTGAAGGCAACTATGGCTACACCTTC. Amino acid sequence: CSALPGGGKREGNYGYTF. Based on the CDR3 plus reference TRBV29-1 and TRBJ1-2, the full variable domain is SAVISQKPSRDICQRGTSLTIQCQVDSQVTMMFWYRQQPGQSLTLIATANQGSEATYESGFVIDKFPISRPNLTFSTLTVSNMSPEDSSIYLCSALPGGGKREGNYGYTFGSGTRLTVV.

The CDR3 sequence: CATSRPTGRGNQPQHF. For the CDR3, the DNA is TGTGCCACCAGCAGACCGACAGGGAGAGGAAATCAGCCCCAGCATTTT. This chain connects TRBV15 to TRBJ1-5; 7 bases agree with TRBD1. In germline, CDR1 is LNHNV, CDR2 YYDKDF (reference sequence). J gave up 4 bases and V 2 bases, and 8 bases lay outside the gene matches. The CDR3 runs to 16 residues. Complete variable domain (other parts from reference TRBV15 and TRBJ1-5): DAMVIQNPRYQVTQFGKPVTLSCSQTLNHNVMYWYQQKSSQAPKLLFHYYDKDFNNEADTPDNFQSRRPNTSFCFLDIRSPGLGDTAMYLCATSRPTGRGNQPQHFGDGTRLSIL.

The chain is built from TRBV4-3 and TRBJ2-1; 11 bases line up with TRBD2. V lost 3 bases to trimming and J lost 1 base; unmatched junction nucleotides: 11. CDR1 and CDR2 from the germline V gene are LGHNA and YSLEER. This CDR3 spans 19 amino acids. CDR3 sequence reads: CASSQRELAGAFSYNEQFF. CDR3 in DNA: TGCGCCAGCAGCCAGAGGGAACTAGCGGGAGCGTTTTCCTACAATGAGCAGTTCTTC.

The chain couples TRBV7-2 to TRBJ1-1; D call uncertain. Looked up from germline, CDR1 is SGHTA and CDR2 is FQGNSA. The CDR3 length is 13 residues. The ends were cut back, 5 bases at V and 0 bases at J, with 7 bases in the middle. CDR3 DNA: TGTGCCAGCAGCCGTTATTTGAACACTGAAGCTTTCTTT. As protein: CASSRYLNTEAFF.

V gene TRBV5-1 combines with J gene TRBJ2-1; D perhaps matches TRBD2 (6 bases). This CDR3 contains 16 residues. CDR1 is SGHRS and CDR2 is YFSETQ in the germline V gene. Trimming took off 0 bases at V and 0 bases at J, with 10 bases between the two ends. The CDR3 is CASSLETRPSYNEQFF. CDR3 DNA sequence: TGCGCCAGCAGCTTGGAGACTAGGCCCTCCTACAATGAGCAGTTCTTC.

V usage is TRBV5-1 and J usage is TRBJ2-6; D is uncertain. Per the germline V gene, CDR1 is SGHRS and CDR2 is YFSETQ. V lost 4 bases and J 3 bases, leaving 20 bases between the germline ends. This CDR3 is built from 18 residues. The CDR3 nucleotides are TGCGCCAGCAGCGTCCTCACCCTCGACGGGTTTGGGGCCAACGTCCTGACTTTC. Translation gives CASSVLTLDGFGANVLTF.

This clone has a handful of counts. The chain combines TRBV11-2 with TRBJ2-7; D is ambiguous. V lost 5 bases to trimming and J lost 3 bases, with 14 bases between them. Germline CDR1 is SGHAT and CDR2 is FQNNGV. This CDR3 spans 14 amino acids. In DNA, the CDR3 is TGTGCCAGCAGCACACTGCGAGACGGCTACGAGCAGTACTTC. It yields the protein CASSTLRDGYEQYF.

The gene calls are TRBV30 and TRBJ1-1, with D possibly matching TRBD1 (6 bases). V was shortened by 0 bases and J by 0 bases, with 8 bases between the two germline ends. Germline CDR1 is GTSNPN and CDR2 is SVGIG (reference sequence). The CDR3 spans 14 residues. CDR3 in amino acids: CAWSVGGVNTEAFF. For the CDR3, the DNA is TGTGCCTGGAGTGTAGGGGGAGTGAACACTGAAGCTTTCTTT.

The chain carries TRBV7-8 and TRBJ2-6; no firm D call. The V and J ends lost 7 bases and 3 bases respectively, with 13 bases between them. The germline gives CDR1 SGHVS, CDR2 FQNEAQ. The CDR3 length is 15 residues. Written as DNA, the CDR3 is TGTGCCAGCACCCTCCCCAGAAGTGGGGCCAACGTCCTGACTTTC. This encodes CASTLPRSGANVLTF.

V is TRBV5-6 and J is TRBJ2-2, with D possibly being TRBD1 (6 bases). The CDR3 is 13 residues long. Germline CDR1 reads SGHDT; CDR2 reads YYEEEE. V gave up 3 bases and J gave up 4 bases, with 7 bases separating them. CDR3 sequence (DNA): TGTGCCAGCAGCTGGGGGCGCACCGGGGAGCTGTTTTTT. Its protein is CASSWGRTGELFF.

This rearrangement joins TRBV4-1 to TRBJ2-2, with D unclear. V was trimmed by 0 bases and J by 3 bases, leaving 5 bases between them. Germline V gene lookup returns CDR1 MGHRA and CDR2 YSYEKL. The CDR3 is made up of 14 amino acids. The DNA for the CDR3 is TGCGCCAGCAGCCAAGATCCCTACACCGGGGAGCTGTTTTTT. Its translation: CASSQDPYTGELFF.

The CDR3 region is CASSATRGYEQYF. The DNA for the CDR3 is TGTGCCAGTAGTGCGACTAGAGGCTACGAGCAGTACTTC. This chain connects TRBV19 to TRBJ2-7; D possibly corresponds to TRBD2 (6 bases). CDR3 length equals 13 residues. V shed 5 bases and J shed 3 bases, with 11 bases lying between them. The germline gives CDR1 LNHDA, CDR2 SQIVND (reference sequence). Using reference TRBV19 and TRBJ2-7 for the parts outside the CDR3, the full variable domain is DGGITQSPKYLFRKEGQNVTLSCEQNLNHDAMYWYRQDPGQGLRLIYYSQIVNDFQKGDIAEGYSVSREKKESFPLTVTSAQKNPTAFYLCASSATRGYEQYFGPGTRLTVT.

The J gene is TRBJ1-1, the V gene TRBV25-1, with unresolved D. Deletions cut 8 bases from V and 6 bases from J, with 16 bases between. The CDR3 covers 13 residues. Germline lookup yields CDR1 MGHDK and CDR2 SYGVNS. The CDR3 reads CASRSVGSSEAFF. As DNA, the CDR3 is TGTGCCAGCCGTAGCGTGGGGTCCTCTGAAGCTTTCTTT.

V is TRBV4-2 and J is TRBJ2-5; a possible D gene is TRBD2 (6 bases). Trimming pared 6 bases from V and 12 bases from J, leaving 20 bases between. Germline-derived CDR1 and CDR2 are LGHNA and YNFKEQ. CDR3 size: 13 residues. CDR3 loop: CASSEGRRGFKYF. The CDR3 DNA reads as TGTGCCAGCAGTGAAGGCCGACGGGGGTTTAAGTACTTC.

The rearrangement links TRBV19 to TRBJ2-1; 7 bases are shared with TRBD1. Germline V gives CDR1 LNHDA, CDR2 SQIVND (reference sequence). CDR3 length: 15 amino acids. V dropped 6 bases and J dropped 1; count of bases not matched to a gene: 6. The CDR3 protein is CASRDRDSSYNEQFF. The CDR3, as DNA: TGTGCCAGTAGAGACAGGGATTCATCCTACAATGAGCAGTTCTTC.

The chain joins TRBV28 to TRBJ2-1; unclear D gene. The germline V gene has CDR1 MDHEN and CDR2 SYDVKM. The CDR3 consists of 12 residues. V lost 5 bases and J lost 7, with 9 bases in between. The CDR3, as DNA: TGTGCCAGCAGTGACCCATGGAATGAGCAGTTCTTC. Translated, it gives CASSDPWNEQFF.

The V gene is TRBV20-1, the J gene TRBJ2-1; unclear D gene. Germline V gives CDR1 DFQATT, CDR2 SNEGSKA (reference sequence). Trimming cost V 4 bases and J 6 bases, with 7 bases left between them. The CDR3 runs to 11 residues. The CDR3 protein is CSAITPNEQFF. In nucleotides, the CDR3 is TGCAGTGCTATCACTCCCAATGAGCAGTTCTTC.

V and J are TRBV27 and TRBJ1-2; the D is unclear. The CDR3 spans 12 residues. The ends were cut back, 5 bases at V and 7 bases at J, with 11 bases in the middle. CDR1 is MNHEY, CDR2 SMNVEV, per germline (reference sequence). The CDR3 DNA reads as TGTGCCAGCAGTCTGGGTGGGTTTGGCTACACCTTC. Residues: CASSLGGFGYTF.

V gene TRBV7-9 combines with J gene TRBJ2-2, with D perhaps TRBD2 (6 bases). The V gene's germline CDR1 is SEHNR and CDR2 FQNEAQ (reference sequence). With 8 bases removed from V and 4 bases from J, the gap between germline ends came to 20 bases. This CDR3 region has 16 residues. The CDR3: CASGGLLGGFTGELFF. In DNA form, the CDR3 reads TGTGCCAGCGGGGGACTTCTAGGAGGGTTCACCGGGGAGCTGTTTTTT. Complete variable domain (other parts from reference TRBV7-9 and TRBJ2-2): DTGVSQNPRHKITKRGQNVTFRCDPISEHNRLYWYRQTLGQGPEFLTYFQNEAQLEKSRLLSDRFSAERPKGSFSTLEIQRTEQGDSAMYLCASGGLLGGFTGELFFGEGSRLTVL.